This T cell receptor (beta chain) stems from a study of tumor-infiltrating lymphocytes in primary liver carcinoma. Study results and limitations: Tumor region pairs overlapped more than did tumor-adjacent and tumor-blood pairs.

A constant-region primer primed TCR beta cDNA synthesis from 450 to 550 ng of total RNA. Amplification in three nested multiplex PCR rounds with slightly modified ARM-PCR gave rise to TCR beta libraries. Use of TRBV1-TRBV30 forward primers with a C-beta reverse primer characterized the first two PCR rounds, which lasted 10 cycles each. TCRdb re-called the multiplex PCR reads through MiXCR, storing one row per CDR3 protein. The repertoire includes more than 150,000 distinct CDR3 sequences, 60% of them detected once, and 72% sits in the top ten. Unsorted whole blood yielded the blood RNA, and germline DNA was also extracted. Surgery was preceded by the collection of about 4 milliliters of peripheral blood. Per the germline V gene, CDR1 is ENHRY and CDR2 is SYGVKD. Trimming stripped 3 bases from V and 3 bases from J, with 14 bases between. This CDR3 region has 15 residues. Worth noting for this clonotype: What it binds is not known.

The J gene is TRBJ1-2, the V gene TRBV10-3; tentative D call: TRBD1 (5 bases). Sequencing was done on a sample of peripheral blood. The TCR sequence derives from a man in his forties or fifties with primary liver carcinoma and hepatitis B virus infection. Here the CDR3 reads CAISEESGADYGYTF. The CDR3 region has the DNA TGTGCCATCAGTGAAGAGTCCGGGGCGGACTATGGCTACACCTTC.